Detailed here is one T cell receptor (beta chain). The CDR3 is made up of 16 amino acids. Germline CDR1 and CDR2: MDHEN and SYDVKM. V gave up 5 bases and J gave up 0 bases, with 14 bases separating them. Every TCR cDNA molecule carried a tag that served as a unique molecular identifier. TCRdb called the 5' RACE reads again in MiXCR, with one record for every CDR3 protein. Of about 120,000 distinct CDR3 sequences listed, 9% to 15% were seen once; the top ten hold approximately 15%. The data stem from a study of spatial heterogeneity in lung cancer. Study as a whole: Untreated early-stage non-small cell lung cancer patients, approximately 79 in total, were the donors. Taken at a median of roughly two years after resection, follow-up PBMC samples underwent sequencing when available.

This sample's time point: blood at routine non-recurrence follow-up after resection. Researchers sequenced whole RNA taken from tumor, nontumor lung or frozen PBMC without sorting. This clonotype was sampled from a male donor with early-stage non-small cell lung cancer. The gene calls are TRBV28 and TRBJ2-1, with D possibly matching TRBD2 (5 bases). The starting material was PBMCs, obtained at follow-up. The CDR3 sequence: CASSPAGVLSYNEQFF. As DNA, the CDR3 is TGTGCCAGCAGTCCCGCGGGTGTTCTCTCCTACAATGAGCAGTTCTTC.